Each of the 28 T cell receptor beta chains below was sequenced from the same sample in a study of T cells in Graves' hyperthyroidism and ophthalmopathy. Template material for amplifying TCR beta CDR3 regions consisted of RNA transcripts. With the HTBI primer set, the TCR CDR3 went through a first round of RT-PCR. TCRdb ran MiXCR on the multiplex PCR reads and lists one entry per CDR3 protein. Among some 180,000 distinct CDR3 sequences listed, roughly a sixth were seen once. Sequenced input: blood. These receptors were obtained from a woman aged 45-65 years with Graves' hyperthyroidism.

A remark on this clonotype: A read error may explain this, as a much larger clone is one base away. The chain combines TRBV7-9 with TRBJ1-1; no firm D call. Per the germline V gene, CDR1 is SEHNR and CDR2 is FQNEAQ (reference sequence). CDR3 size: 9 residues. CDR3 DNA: TGTGCCACAGACACTGAAGTTTTCTTT. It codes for CATDTEVFF.

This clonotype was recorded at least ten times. CDR3 region: CASSTGQGVLEQYF. CDR3 DNA sequence: TGTGCCAGTAGTACCGGACAGGGGGTTCTCGAGCAGTACTTC. The chain couples TRBV19 to TRBJ2-7; 10 bases map to TRBD1. V trimming: 4 bases; J trimming: 6 bases; junction bases outside the gene matches: 6. The CDR3 loop spans 14 amino acids. Per the germline V gene, CDR1 is LNHDA and CDR2 is SQIVND (reference sequence).

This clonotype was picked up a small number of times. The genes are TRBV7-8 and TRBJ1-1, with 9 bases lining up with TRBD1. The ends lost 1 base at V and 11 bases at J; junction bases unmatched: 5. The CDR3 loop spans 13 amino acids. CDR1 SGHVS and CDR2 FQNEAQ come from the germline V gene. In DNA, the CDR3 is TGTGCCAGCAGCTTAGGGAAAACAGGGGGCGCTTTCTTT. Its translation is CASSLGKTGGAFF.

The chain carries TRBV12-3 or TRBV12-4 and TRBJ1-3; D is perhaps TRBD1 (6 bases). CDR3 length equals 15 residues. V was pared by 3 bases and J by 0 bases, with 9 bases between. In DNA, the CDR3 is TGTGCCAGCAGTTTCGGGACACTCTCTGGAAACACCATATATTTT. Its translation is CASSFGTLSGNTIYF.

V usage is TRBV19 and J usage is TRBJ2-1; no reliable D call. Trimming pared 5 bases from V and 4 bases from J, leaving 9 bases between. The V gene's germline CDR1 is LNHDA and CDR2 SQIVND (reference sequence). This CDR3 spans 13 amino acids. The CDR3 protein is CASSSTAYNEQFF. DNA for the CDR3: TGTGCCAGTAGTTCAACAGCATACAATGAGCAGTTCTTC.

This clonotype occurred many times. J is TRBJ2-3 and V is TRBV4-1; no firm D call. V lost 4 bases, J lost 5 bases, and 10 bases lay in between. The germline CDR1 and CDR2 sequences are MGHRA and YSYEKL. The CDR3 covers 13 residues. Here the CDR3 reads CASSLAAEDTQYF. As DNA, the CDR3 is TGCGCCAGCAGCCTCGCTGCGGAAGATACGCAGTATTTT.

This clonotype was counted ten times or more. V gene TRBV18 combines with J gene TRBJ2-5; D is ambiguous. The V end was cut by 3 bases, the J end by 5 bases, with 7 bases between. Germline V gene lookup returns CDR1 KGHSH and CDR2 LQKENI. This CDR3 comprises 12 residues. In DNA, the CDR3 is TGTGCCAGCTCACCGGTTGGGGAGACCCAGTACTTC. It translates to CASSPVGETQYF. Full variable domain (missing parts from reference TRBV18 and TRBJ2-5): NAGVMQNPRHLVRRRGQEARLRCSPMKGHSHVYWYRQLPEEGLKFMVYLQKENIIDESGMPKERFSAEFPKEGPSILRIQQVVRGDSAAYFCASSPVGETQYFGPGTRLLVL.

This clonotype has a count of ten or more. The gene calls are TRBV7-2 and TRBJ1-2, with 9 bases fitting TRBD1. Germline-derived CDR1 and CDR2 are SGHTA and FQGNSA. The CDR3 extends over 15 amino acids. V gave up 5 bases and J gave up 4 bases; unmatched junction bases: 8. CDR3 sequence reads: CASSARQGGTYGYTF. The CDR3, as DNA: TGTGCCAGCAGCGCGAGACAGGGGGGGACCTATGGCTACACCTTC. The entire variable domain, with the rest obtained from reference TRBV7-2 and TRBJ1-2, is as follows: GAGVSQSPSNKVTEKGKDVELRCDPISGHTALYWYRQSLGQGLEFLIYFQGNSAPDKSGLPSDRFSAERTGGSVSTLTIQRTQQEDSAVYLCASSARQGGTYGYTFGSGTRLTVV.

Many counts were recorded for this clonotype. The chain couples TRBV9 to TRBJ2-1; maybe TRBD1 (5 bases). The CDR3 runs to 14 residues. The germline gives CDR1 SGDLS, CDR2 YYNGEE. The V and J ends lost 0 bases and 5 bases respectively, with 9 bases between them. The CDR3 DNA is TGTGCCAGCAGCGTAGGGCAGGGTGACAATGAGCAGTTCTTC. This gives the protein CASSVGQGDNEQFF.

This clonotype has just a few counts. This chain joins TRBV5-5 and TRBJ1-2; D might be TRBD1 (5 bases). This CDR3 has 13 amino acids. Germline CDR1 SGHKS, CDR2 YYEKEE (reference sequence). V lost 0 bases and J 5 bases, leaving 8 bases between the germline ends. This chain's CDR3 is CASSLADRYGYTF. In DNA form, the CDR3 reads TGTGCCAGCAGCTTGGCCGACAGATATGGCTACACCTTC.

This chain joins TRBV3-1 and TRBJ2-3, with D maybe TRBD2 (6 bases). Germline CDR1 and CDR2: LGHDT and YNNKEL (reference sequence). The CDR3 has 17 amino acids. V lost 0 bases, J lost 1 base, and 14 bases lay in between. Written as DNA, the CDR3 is TGTGCCAGCAGCCAAGAGCTCGTCTGGGGGGGCACAGATACGCAGTATTTT. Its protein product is CASSQELVWGGTDTQYF.

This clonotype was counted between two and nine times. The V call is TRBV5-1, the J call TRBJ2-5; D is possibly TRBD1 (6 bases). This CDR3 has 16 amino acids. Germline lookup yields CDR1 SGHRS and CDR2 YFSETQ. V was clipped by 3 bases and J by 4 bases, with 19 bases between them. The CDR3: CASSSGPTLGGETQYF. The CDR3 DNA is TGCGCCAGCAGCTCAGGGCCAACCTTAGGGGGAGAGACCCAGTACTTC.

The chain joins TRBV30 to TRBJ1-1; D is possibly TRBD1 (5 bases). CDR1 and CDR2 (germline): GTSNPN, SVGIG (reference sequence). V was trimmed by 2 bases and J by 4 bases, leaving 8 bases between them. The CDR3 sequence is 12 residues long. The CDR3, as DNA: TGTGCCTGGAGTCAGGGTTTCACTGAAGCTTTCTTT. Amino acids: CAWSQGFTEAFF. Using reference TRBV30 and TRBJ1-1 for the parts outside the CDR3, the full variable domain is SQTIHQWPATLVQPVGSPLSLECTVEGTSNPNLYWYRQAAGRGLQLLFYSVGIGQISSEVPQNLSASRPQDRQFILSSKKLLLSDSGFYLCAWSQGFTEAFFGQGTRLTVV.

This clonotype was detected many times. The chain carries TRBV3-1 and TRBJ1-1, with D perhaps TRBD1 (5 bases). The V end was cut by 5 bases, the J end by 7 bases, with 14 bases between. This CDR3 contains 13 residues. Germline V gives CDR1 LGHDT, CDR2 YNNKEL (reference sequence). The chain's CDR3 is CASSDTQGDEAFF. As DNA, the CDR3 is TGTGCCAGCAGCGATACCCAGGGTGATGAAGCTTTCTTT.

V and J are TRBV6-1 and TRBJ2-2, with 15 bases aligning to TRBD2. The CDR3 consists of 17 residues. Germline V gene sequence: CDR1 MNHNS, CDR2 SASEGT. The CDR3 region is CVGKRTSGRVNTGELFF. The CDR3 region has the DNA TGTGTCGGTAAAAGGACTAGCGGGAGGGTGAACACCGGGGAGCTGTTTTTT.

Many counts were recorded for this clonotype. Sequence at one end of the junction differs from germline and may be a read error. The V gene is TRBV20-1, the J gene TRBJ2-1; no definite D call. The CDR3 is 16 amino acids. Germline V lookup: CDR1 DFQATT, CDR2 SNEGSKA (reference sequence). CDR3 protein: CSARGSTLPSYNKQFF. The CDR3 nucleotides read TGCAGTGCTAGAGGTTCTACCCTACCCTCCTACAATAAGCAGTTCTTC.

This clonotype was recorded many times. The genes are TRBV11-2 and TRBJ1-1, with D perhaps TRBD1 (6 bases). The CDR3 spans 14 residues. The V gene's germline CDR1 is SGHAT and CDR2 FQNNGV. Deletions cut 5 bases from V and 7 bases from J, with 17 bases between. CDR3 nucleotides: TGTGCCAGCAGCAGGGACACAGACGGTGGTGAAGCTTTCTTT. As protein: CASSRDTDGGEAFF.

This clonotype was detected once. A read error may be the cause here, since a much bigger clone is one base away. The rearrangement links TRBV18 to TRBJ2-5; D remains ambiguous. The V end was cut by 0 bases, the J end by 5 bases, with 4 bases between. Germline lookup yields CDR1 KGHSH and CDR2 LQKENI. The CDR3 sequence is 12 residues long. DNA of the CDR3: TGTGCCAGCTCACCACCGGATGAGACCCAGTACTTC. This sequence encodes CASSPPDETQYF.

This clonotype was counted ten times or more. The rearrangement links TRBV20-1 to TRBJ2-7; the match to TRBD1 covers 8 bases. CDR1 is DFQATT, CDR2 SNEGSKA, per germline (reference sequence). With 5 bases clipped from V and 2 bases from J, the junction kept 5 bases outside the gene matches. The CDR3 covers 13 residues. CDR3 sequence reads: CSAQTGDTYEQYF. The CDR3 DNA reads TGCAGTGCTCAGACAGGGGATACCTACGAGCAGTACTTC.

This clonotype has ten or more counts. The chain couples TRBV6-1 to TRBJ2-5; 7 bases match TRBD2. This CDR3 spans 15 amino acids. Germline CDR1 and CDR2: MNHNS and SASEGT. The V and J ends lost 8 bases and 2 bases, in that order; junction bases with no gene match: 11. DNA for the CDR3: TGTGCCAGCGGGAGGGCTTTGCGGACTCAAGAGACCCAGTACTTC. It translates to CASGRALRTQETQYF.

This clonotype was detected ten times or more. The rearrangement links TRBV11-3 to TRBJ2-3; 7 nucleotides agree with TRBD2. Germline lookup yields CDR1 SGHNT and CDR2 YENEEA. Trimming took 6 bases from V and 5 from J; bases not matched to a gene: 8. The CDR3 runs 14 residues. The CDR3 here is CASSRGRAEDTQYF. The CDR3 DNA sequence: TGTGCCAGCAGTAGAGGGAGGGCCGAAGATACGCAGTATTTT.

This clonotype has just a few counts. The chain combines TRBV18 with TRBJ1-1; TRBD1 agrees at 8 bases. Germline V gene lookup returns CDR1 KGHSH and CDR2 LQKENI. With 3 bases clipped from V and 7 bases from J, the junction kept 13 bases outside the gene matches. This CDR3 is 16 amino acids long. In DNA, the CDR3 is TGTGCCAGCTCACCCATAACGACAGGGGCCCCCTATGAAGCTTTCTTT. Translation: CASSPITTGAPYEAFF.

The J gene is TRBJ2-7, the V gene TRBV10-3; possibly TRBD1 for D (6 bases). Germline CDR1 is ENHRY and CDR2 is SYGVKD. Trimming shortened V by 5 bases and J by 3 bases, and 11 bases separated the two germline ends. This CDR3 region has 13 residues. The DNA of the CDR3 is TGTGCCATCAGTAATGACAGGAGCTACGAGCAGTACTTC. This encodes CAISNDRSYEQYF.

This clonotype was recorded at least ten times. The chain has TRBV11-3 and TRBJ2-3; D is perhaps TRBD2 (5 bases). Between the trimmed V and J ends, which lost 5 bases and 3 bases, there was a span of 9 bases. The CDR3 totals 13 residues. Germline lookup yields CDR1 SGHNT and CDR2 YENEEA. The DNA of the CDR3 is TGTGCCAGCAGCAGTCGGGAAACAGATACGCAGTATTTT. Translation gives CASSSRETDTQYF.

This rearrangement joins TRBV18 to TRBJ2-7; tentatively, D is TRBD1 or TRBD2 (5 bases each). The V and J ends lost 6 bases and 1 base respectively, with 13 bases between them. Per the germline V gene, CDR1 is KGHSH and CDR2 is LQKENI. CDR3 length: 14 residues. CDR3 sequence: CASSWDGGSYEQYF. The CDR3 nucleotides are TGTGCCAGCTCCTGGGACGGAGGATCCTACGAGCAGTACTTC.

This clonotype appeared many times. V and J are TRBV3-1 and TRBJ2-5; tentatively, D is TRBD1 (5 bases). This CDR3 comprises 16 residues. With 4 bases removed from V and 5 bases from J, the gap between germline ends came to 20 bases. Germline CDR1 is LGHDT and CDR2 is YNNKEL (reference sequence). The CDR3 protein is CASSLRQYEYLETQYF. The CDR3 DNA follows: TGTGCCAGCAGCCTTCGACAGTACGAATATTTGGAGACCCAGTACTTC.

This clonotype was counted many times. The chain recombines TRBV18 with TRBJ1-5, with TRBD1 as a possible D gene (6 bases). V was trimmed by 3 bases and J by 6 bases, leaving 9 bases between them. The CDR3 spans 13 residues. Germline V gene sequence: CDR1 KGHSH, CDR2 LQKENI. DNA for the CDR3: TGTGCCAGCTCACCGGAAGGGGGTCAGCCCCAGCATTTT. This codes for CASSPEGGQPQHF.

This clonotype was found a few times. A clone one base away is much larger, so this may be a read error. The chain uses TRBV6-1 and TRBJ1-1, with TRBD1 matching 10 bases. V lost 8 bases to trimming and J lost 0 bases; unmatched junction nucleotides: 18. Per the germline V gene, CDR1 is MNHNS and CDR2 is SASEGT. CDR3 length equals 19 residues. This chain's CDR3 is CASVNYLQGTGAMNTEAFF. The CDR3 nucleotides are TGTGCCAGCGTCAACTACCTACAGGGGACAGGGGCCATGAACACTGAAGCTTTCTTT.